This passage covers 10 T cell receptor beta chains from one sample sequenced in a study of blood T cell repertoires in COVID-19 (dated by TCRdb to 2020 to 2022). Library preparation employed the immunoSEQ multiplex PCR assay. As stored in TCRdb, this immuneACCESS dataset retains in-frame rearrangements with V and J assigned. A fraction of the clones does not appear; measured against another copy, unresolved V genes explain less than half of the discrepancy, and the remainder lacks a known reason. Across this sample there are more than 120,000 clones, with approximately 84% seen only once. The ten top clones hold 2.6% of the sample. The sample taken for sequencing was peripheral blood. Receptor source: a human donor with acute or convalescent COVID-19. The donor label of this sample is uncertain.

The chain employs TRBV19 and TRBJ1-3; TRBD1 agrees at 8 bases. This CDR3 is built from 13 residues. The germline gives CDR1 LNHDA, CDR2 SQIVND (reference sequence). V was pared by 6 bases and J by 2 bases, with 0 bases of the junction left unmatched. This chain's CDR3 is CASRDRAGNTIYF. CDR3 bases: TGTGCCAGTAGGGACAGGGCTGGAAACACCATATATTTT.

This clone was observed a single time. The V gene is TRBV4-2, the J gene TRBJ2-5, with 7 bases matching TRBD2. CDR1 is LGHNA and CDR2 is YNFKEQ in the germline V gene. The CDR3 extends over 16 amino acids. J lost 5 bases, V lost 6 bases, and 15 bases had no gene match. In DNA form, the CDR3 reads TGTGCCAGCAGTGACTGGACGGGGGGAACGCTGGAGACCCAGTACTTC. Translated, it gives CASSDWTGGTLETQYF.

The CDR3 DNA is TGTGCCAGCAGCTTGTCGTCCGGCAATCAGCCCCAGCATTTT. It encodes CASSLSSGNQPQHF. The rearrangement joins TRBV5-6 to TRBJ1-5, with unresolved D. The CDR3 length is 14 residues. In germline, CDR1 is SGHDT, CDR2 YYEEEE. With 1 base removed from V and 2 bases from J, the gap between germline ends came to 7 bases.

This chain uses TRBV12-3 or TRBV12-4 with TRBJ1-2, with D possibly being TRBD1 (5 bases). The ends were cut back, 3 bases at V and 8 bases at J, with 13 bases in the middle. The CDR3 runs to 13 residues. The CDR3 DNA reads as TGTGCCAGCAGTTTGGAGGGGCGAGGGGGCTACACCTTC. Translation: CASSLEGRGGYTF.

In this sample, this clone turned up a few times. J is TRBJ1-2 and V is TRBV19, with 9 bases matching TRBD1. Trimming removed 3 bases from V and 1 base from J; junction bases left unmatched: 3. This CDR3 is built from 15 residues. Germline CDR1 and CDR2: LNHDA and SQIVND (reference sequence). The CDR3 sequence: CASSIGTGNNYGYTF. The CDR3 DNA sequence: TGTGCCAGTAGTATTGGGACAGGGAATAACTATGGCTACACCTTC.

The chain employs TRBV2 and TRBJ1-5; 8 positions agree with TRBD1. Unmatched junction bases numbered 7, after V lost 0 bases and J lost 6 bases. The CDR3 consists of 16 residues. Per the germline V gene, CDR1 is SNHLY and CDR2 is FYNNEI. The DNA of the CDR3 is TGTGCCAGCAGTGAAGCGGGGGCAGGGGGCGGTCAGCCCCAGCATTTT. It is translated as CASSEAGAGGGQPQHF. The whole variable domain, remainder taken from reference TRBV2 and TRBJ1-5, is EPEVTQTPSHQVTQMGQEVILRCVPISNHLYFYWYRQILGQKVEFLVSFYNNEISEKSEIFDDQFSVERPDGSNFTLKIRSTKLEDSAMYFCASSEAGAGGGQPQHFGDGTRLSIL.

This chain links TRBV10-3 with TRBJ2-7, with TRBD2 matching 10 bases. The CDR3 is made up of 18 amino acids. With V trimmed by 6 bases and J by 1 base, 15 bases remained unmatched. Germline V gives CDR1 ENHRY, CDR2 SYGVKD. This CDR3 reads CAISGIPRLAGLSYEQYV. For the CDR3, the DNA is TGTGCCATCAGCGGCATCCCGCGACTAGCGGGTCTTTCCTACGAGCAGTACGTC.

V usage is TRBV5-8 and J usage is TRBJ1-5, with 9 positions matching TRBD1. CDR3 length: 14 amino acids. The trim removed 3 bases at V and 8 bases at J, leaving 6 bases unmatched. Germline CDR1 is SGHTS and CDR2 is YDEGEE. CDR3 sequence (DNA): TGTGCCAGCAGCTCTAGGACAGGGGAGGAGCCCCAGCATTTT. Its protein product is CASSSRTGEEPQHF.

The chain joins TRBV2 to TRBJ2-1, with D hard to call. The V end was cut by 6 bases, the J end by 4 bases, with 4 bases between. Germline V lookup: CDR1 SNHLY, CDR2 FYNNEI. The CDR3 is 11 amino acids. CDR3 loop: CASSPYNEQFF. CDR3 DNA: TGTGCCAGCAGCCCGTACAATGAGCAGTTCTTC.

This chain links TRBV6-2 or TRBV6-3 with TRBJ2-7, with 8 bases that match TRBD2. The ends lost 6 bases at V and 0 bases at J; junction bases unmatched: 7. This CDR3 comprises 15 residues. Germline assignment: CDR1 MNHEY and CDR2 SVGEGT. CDR3 coding DNA: TGTGCCAGCAGCGATCTAGCGGGCAGCTCCTACGAGCAGTACGTC. Translation: CASSDLAGSSYEQYV.